This T cell receptor beta chain came from a study of T cell repertoires in cytomegalovirus infection. Using its own MiXCR run on the reads, TCRdb lists one record per CDR3 protein. The sample carries around 25,000 distinct CDR3 sequences, 20% to 25% recorded once. This clonotype appeared many times. Antigen specificity is unknown. This TCR came from a human donor in good health (CMV status not recorded). Some clones in this sample may be carry-over from other donors' samples. This specimen was CD8+ T cells from cultured PBMCs, taken from culture after CMV antigen stimulation.

In DNA, the CDR3 is TGTGCCAGCAGTTTTAACAGGAACTACGAGCAGTACTTC. Amino acid sequence: CASSFNRNYEQYF. The V gene is TRBV28, the J gene TRBJ2-7, with a tentative D call TRBD1 (5 bases). The V gene's germline CDR1 is MDHEN and CDR2 SYDVKM. The V and J ends lost 3 bases and 3 bases respectively, with 9 bases between them. The CDR3 loop spans 13 amino acids.